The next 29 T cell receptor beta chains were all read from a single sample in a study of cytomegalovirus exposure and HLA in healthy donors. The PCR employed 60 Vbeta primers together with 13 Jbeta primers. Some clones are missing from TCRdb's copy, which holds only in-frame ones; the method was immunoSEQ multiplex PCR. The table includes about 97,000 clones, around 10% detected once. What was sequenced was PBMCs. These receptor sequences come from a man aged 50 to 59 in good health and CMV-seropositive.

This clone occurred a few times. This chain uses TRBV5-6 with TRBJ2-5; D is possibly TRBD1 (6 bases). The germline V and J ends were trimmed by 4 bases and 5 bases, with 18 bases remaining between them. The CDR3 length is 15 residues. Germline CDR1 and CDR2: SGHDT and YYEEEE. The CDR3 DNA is TGTGCCAGCAGCCAGGAGATACAGGGCCGGGAGACCCAGTACTTC. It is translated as CASSQEIQGRETQYF.

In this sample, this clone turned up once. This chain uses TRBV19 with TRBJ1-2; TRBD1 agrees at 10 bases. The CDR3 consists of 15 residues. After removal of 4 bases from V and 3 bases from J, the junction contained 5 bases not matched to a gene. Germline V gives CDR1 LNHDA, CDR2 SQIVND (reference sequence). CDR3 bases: TGTGCCAGTAGTACGACAGGGGGCGCGTACTATGGCTACACCTTC. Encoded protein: CASSTTGGAYYGYTF. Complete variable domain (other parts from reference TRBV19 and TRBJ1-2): DGGITQSPKYLFRKEGQNVTLSCEQNLNHDAMYWYRQDPGQGLRLIYYSQIVNDFQKGDIAEGYSVSREKKESFPLTVTSAQKNPTAFYLCASSTTGGAYYGYTFGSGTRLTVV.

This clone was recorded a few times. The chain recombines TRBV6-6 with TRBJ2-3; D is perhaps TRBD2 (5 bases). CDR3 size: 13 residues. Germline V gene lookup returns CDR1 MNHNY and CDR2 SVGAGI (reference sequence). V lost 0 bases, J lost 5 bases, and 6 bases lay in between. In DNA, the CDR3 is TGTGCCAGCAGTTACTCGGCGGGAGATACGCAGTATTTT. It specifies CASSYSAGDTQYF.

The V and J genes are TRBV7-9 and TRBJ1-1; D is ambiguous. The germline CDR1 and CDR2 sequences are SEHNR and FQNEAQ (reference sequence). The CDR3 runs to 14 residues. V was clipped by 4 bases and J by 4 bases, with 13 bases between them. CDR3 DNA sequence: TGTGCCAGCAGCTGGTTGAGGGCAGGCACTGAAGCTTTCTTT. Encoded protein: CASSWLRAGTEAFF.

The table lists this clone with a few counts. The CDR3 is CASRTGVYEQYF. In nucleotides, the CDR3 is TGCGCCAGCCGGACAGGGGTTTACGAGCAGTACTTC. The chain joins TRBV10-2 to TRBJ2-7; TRBD1 matches at 9 bases. This CDR3 region has 12 residues. Germline lookup yields CDR1 WSHSY and CDR2 SAAADI. V gave up 8 bases and J gave up 4 bases; unmatched junction bases: 3.

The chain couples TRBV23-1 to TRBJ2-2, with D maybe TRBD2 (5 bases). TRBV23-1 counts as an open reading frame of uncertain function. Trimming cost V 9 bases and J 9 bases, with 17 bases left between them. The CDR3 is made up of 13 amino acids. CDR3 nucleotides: TGCGCCAGTCCCATCCCCGGGGATAGGGAGCTGTTTTTT. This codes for CASPIPGDRELFF.

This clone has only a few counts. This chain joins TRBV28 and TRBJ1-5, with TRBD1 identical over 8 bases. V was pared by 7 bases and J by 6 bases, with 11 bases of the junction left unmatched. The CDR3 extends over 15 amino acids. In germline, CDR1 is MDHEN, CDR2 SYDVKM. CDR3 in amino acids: CASNPLYRGSQPQHF. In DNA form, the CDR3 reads TGTGCCAGCAACCCTCTCTACAGGGGGAGTCAGCCCCAGCATTTT.

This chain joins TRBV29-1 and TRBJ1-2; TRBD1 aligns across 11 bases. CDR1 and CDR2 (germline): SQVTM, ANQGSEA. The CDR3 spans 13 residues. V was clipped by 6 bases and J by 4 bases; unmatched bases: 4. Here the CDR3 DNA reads TGCAGCGTGAGGACAGGGGGCATCTATGGCTACACCTTC. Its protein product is CSVRTGGIYGYTF.

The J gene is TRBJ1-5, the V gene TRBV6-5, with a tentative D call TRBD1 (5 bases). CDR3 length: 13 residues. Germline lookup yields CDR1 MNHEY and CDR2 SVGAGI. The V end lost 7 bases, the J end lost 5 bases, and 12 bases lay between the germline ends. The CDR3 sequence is CASTAARDQPQHF. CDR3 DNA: TGTGCCAGCACCGCGGCCAGGGATCAGCCCCAGCATTTT.

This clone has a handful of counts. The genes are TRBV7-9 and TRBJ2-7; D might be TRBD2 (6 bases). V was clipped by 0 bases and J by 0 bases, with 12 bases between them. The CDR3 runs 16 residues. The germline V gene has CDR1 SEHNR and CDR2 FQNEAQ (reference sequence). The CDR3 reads CASSLALSGSSYEQYF. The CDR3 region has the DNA TGTGCCAGCAGCTTAGCACTTAGCGGTAGCTCCTACGAGCAGTACTTC.

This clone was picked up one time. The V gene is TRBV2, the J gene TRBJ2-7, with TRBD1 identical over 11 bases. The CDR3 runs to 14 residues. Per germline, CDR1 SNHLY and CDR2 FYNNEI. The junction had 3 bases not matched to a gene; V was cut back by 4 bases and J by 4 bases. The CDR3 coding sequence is TGTGCCAGCAGTGGGACAGGGGGCCCTTACGAGCAGTACTTC. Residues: CASSGTGGPYEQYF.

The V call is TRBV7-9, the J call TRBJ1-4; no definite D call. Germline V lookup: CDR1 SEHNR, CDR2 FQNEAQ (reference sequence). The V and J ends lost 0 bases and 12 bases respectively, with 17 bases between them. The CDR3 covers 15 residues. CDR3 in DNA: TGTGCCAGCAGCTTAGCGGAGCGGGGAATGAAAGAACTGTTTTTT. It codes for CASSLAERGMKELFF. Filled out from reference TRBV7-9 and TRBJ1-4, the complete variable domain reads DTGVSQNPRHKITKRGQNVTFRCDPISEHNRLYWYRQTLGQGPEFLTYFQNEAQLEKSRLLSDRFSAERPKGSFSTLEIQRTEQGDSAMYLCASSLAERGMKELFFGSGTQLSVL.

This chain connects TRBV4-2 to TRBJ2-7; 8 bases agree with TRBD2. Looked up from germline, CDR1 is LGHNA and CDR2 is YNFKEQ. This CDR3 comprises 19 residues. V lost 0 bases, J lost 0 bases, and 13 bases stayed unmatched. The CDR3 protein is CASSQDINGRAGSSYEQYF. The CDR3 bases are TGTGCCAGCAGCCAAGATATCAACGGGAGGGCCGGAAGCTCCTACGAGCAGTACTTC.

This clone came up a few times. DNA for the CDR3: TGTGCCAGCAGTTTACGGTTACGCGAGCAGTACTTC. Protein product: CASSLRLREQYF. The chain couples TRBV28 to TRBJ2-7; D remains ambiguous. There are 12 residues in the CDR3. Trimming left V 2 bases short and J 6 bases short, with 8 bases between. Per germline, CDR1 MDHEN and CDR2 SYDVKM.

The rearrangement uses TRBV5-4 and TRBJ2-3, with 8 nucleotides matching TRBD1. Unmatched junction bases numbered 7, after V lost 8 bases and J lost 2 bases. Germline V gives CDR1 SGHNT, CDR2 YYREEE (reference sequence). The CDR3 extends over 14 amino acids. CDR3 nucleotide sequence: TGTGCCAGTTCCTCAGGGGGCCACACAGATACGCAGTATTTT. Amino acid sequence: CASSSGGHTDTQYF.

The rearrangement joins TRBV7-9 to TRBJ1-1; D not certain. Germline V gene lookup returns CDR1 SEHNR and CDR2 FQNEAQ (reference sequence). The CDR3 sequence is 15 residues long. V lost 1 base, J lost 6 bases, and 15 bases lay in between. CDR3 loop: CASSLDAGYEPEAFF. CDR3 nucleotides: TGTGCCAGCAGCTTAGATGCAGGATATGAACCTGAAGCTTTCTTT.

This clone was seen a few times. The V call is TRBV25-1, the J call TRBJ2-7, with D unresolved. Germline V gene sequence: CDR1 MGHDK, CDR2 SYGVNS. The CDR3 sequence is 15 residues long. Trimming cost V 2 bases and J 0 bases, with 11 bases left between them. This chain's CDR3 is CASSEISSGSYEQYF. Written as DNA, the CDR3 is TGTGCCAGCAGTGAAATTAGTAGTGGCTCCTACGAGCAGTACTTC.

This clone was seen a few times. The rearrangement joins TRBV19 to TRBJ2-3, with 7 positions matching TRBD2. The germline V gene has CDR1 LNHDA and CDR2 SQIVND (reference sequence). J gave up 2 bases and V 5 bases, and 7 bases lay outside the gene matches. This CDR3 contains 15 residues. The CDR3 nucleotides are TGTGCCAGTAGTTCCGGGACTACCTCCACAGATACGCAGTATTTT. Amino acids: CASSSGTTSTDTQYF.

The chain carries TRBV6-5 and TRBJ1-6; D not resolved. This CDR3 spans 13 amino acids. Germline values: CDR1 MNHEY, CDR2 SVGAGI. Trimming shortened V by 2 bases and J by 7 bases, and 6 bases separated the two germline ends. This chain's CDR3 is CASSYQENSPLHF. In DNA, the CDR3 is TGTGCCAGCAGTTACCAAGAGAATTCACCCCTCCACTTT.

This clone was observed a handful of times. The DNA for the CDR3 is TGTGCCAGCAACCTAAGGGGGCCTCCTGAAAAACTGTTTTTT. Its translation: CASNLRGPPEKLFF. The chain employs TRBV28 and TRBJ1-4, with 7 bases that match TRBD1. The CDR3 length is 14 residues. Germline CDR1 and CDR2: MDHEN and SYDVKM. V shed 7 bases and J 7 bases; nucleotides not matched to a gene: 9.

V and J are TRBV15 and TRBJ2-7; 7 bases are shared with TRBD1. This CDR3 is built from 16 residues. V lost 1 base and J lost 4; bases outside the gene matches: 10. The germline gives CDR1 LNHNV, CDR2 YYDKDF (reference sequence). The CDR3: CATSRVRNRGMYEQYF. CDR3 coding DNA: TGTGCCACCAGCAGAGTCCGGAACAGGGGAATGTACGAGCAGTACTTC.

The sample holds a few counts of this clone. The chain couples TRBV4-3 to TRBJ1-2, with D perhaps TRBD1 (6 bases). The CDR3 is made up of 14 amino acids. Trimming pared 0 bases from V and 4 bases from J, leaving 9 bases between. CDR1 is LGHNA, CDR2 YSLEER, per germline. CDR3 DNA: TGCGCCAGCAGCCAAGACAGGGGACCCTATGGCTACACCTTC. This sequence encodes CASSQDRGPYGYTF.

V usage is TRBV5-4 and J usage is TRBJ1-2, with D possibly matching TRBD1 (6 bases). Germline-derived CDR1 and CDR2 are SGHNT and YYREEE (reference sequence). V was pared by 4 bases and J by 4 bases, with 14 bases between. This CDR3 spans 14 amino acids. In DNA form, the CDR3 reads TGTGCCAGCAGCGAAAACCAGGGGACCTATGGCTACACCTTC. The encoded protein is CASSENQGTYGYTF.

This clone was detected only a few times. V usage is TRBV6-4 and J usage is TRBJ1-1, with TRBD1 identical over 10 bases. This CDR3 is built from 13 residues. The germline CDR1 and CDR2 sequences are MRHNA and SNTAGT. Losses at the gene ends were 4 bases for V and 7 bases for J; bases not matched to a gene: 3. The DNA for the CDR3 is TGTGCCAGCAGTGTGGGACAGGGGCTTGAAGCTTTCTTT. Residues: CASSVGQGLEAFF.

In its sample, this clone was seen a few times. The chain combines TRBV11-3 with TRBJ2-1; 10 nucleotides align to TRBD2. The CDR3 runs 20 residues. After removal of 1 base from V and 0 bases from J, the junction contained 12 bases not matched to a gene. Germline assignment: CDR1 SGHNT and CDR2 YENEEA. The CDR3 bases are TGTGCCAGCAGCTTAGGTTGGCTAGCGGGAGACCCCAACTCCTACAATGAGCAGTTCTTC. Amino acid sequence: CASSLGWLAGDPNSYNEQFF.

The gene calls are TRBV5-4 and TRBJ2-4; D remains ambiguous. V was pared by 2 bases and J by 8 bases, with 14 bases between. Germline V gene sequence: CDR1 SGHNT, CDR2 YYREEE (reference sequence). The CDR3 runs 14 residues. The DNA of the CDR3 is TGTGCCAGCAGCTTCCAAGAGCCTCCTCACATTCAGTACTTC. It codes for CASSFQEPPHIQYF.

CDR3: CASSPRKAGDMGNEQFF. DNA of the CDR3: TGTGCCAGCAGCCCTCGAAAAGCGGGAGACATGGGGAATGAGCAGTTCTTC. The chain joins TRBV7-9 to TRBJ2-1; 8 positions agree with TRBD2. In germline, CDR1 is SEHNR, CDR2 FQNEAQ (reference sequence). The CDR3 consists of 17 residues. V was clipped by 5 bases and J by 7 bases; unmatched bases: 16. The full variable domain, with the rest looked up from reference TRBV7-9 and TRBJ2-1, is DTGVSQNPRHKITKRGQNVTFRCDPISEHNRLYWYRQTLGQGPEFLTYFQNEAQLEKSRLLSDRFSAERPKGSFSTLEIQRTEQGDSAMYLCASSPRKAGDMGNEQFFGPGTRLTVL.

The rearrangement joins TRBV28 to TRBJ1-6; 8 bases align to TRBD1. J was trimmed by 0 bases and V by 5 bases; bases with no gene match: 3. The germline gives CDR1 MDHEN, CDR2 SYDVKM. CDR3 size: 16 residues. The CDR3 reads CASSGDRSSYNSPLHF. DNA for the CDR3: TGTGCCAGCAGTGGGGACAGGAGCTCCTATAATTCACCCCTCCACTTT. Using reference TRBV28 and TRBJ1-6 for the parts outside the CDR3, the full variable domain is DVKVTQSSRYLVKRTGEKVFLECVQDMDHENMFWYRQDPGLGLRLIYFSYDVKMKEKGDIPEGYSVSREKKERFSLILESASTNQTSMYLCASSGDRSSYNSPLHFGNGTRLTVT.

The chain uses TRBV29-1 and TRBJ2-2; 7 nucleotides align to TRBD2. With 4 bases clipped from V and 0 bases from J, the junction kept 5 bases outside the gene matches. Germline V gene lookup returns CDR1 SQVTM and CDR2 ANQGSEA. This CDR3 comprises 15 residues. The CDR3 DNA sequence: TGCAGCGTTGCGTCACTAGCGTCGAACACCGGGGAGCTGTTTTTT. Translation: CSVASLASNTGELFF.